Given below is one T cell receptor (beta chain) in context. The target of this receptor is not known. Per-nucleotide qualities are absent, and no much larger clonotype sits a single base away. According to the germline V gene, CDR1 reads SNHLY and CDR2 reads FYNNEI. The V and J ends are trimmed by 7 bases and 4 bases, leaving 13 bases between them. Including cysteine and phenylalanine, the CDR3 has 13 amino acids. Only CDR3 DNA remains: 39 bases, in frame from the first base. Participants in the prospective study were aged roughly 18 to 100 years, lived in 20 to 25 United States geographic areas, and enrolled through a virtual design. In the prospective study, participants were assigned to cohorts based on the clinical history participants reported in a screening survey and a study questionnaire. Exposed participants had been in contact with someone with a PCR-confirmed or clinician-diagnosed COVID-19 case within 2 weeks of study entry. Each participant in the prospective study had whole blood, serum and a nasopharyngeal or oropharyngeal swab collected by mobile phlebotomists. Over an approximately 2-month period, participants in the prospective study had the option of providing additional blood draws and questionnaires. Before DNA extraction, blood samples from the prospective study were shipped at room temperature or frozen.

This sample stems from a study of blood T cell repertoires in COVID-19 (dated by TCRdb to 2018 to 2020). Background on the whole study: Samples from collaborators originated in the United States, Italy and Spain and spanned both the acute and convalescent phases of COVID-19. The repertoires were released in a freely available public database intended as a resource for research on the immune response to SARS-CoV-2. Nearly every sample came with metadata listing a de-identified subject ID, COVID-19 status, age in years and sex. Deeply sampled blood TCRbeta repertoires from subjects exposed to, actively infected with, or recovered from COVID-19 were included in the dataset. Samples came from the ongoing ImmuneRACE study (first 160 participants) plus 1,254 subjects from 6 global collaborators. The material from the prospective study consisted of cDNA or gDNA derived from T cells, B-cell-depleted T cells, or PBMCs. Where available, HLA class I and class II types were obtained from metadata supplied by the sample provider rather than from assay-based typing. Study-level results and caveats: Clinical and demographic metadata were provided uncurated, with the amount varying by source and participant.

TCRbeta CDR3 regions were amplified from genomic DNA using the immunoSEQ Assay, a bias-controlled multiplex PCR. Under the source paper's analysis protocol: The number of nucleated cells in each sample was estimated from the amplification of reference gene primers within the assay. To quantify the absolute abundance of each unique TCRbeta CDR3 rearrangement, sequence reads were collapsed and filtered. For each sample, productive Simpson clonality was calculated as the square root of Simpson's diversity index across productive rearrangements. The immuneACCESS repertoire file appears here via TCRdb, limited to in-frame rearrangements. These files lack a portion of the clones; in checked studies, under half of the deficit traces to unresolved V genes, and the cause of the others is not known. That table gives V, J and clone size, and the DNA gave D and trimming. The sample table holds over 350,000 clones, of which roughly 90% were seen once. The ten largest make up about 0.86% of the sample.

The receptor comes from a woman in her forties who had been exposed to COVID-19. Sequencing was performed on PBMCs or T cells enriched from blood (not recorded which). Rearrangement joined TRBV2 to TRBJ1-1; the best D guess is TRBD1, with 6 bases matching. The CDR3 region has the sequence CASKKTGSTEAFF. The nucleotide sequence is given as TGTGCCAGCAAAAAGACAGGTAGCACTGAAGCTTTCTTT.